Below, 31 T cell receptor beta chains from the same sample are listed, as sequenced in a study of OX40 agonist ivuxolimab in advanced cancers. Libraries were built with the immunoSEQ multiplex PCR assay. TCRdb obtained this table from immuneACCESS and retained in-frame rearrangements with V and J assigned. These tables miss some clones; where compared with another copy, unresolved V genes account for less than half of the shortfall, and the remainder is unexplained. Here the sample has approximately 90,000 clones; 85% to 90% occur a single time. Of the sample, about 0.3% is held by the ten largest clones. The sample consisted of CD4+ or CD8+ T cells sorted from blood, taken in a trial of the OX40 agonist ivuxolimab. These receptors all come from an adult with an advanced solid tumor such as melanoma, head and neck, liver or kidney cancer.

The chain carries TRBV7-2 and TRBJ2-5; D might be TRBD1 (5 bases). V was clipped by 2 bases and J by 5 bases, with 15 bases between them. CDR3 length: 15 residues. From germline, CDR1 is SGHTA and CDR2 FQGNSA. CDR3 coding DNA: TGTGCCAGCAGCTTACAGGGCAGGGTAGGGGAGACCCAGTACTTC. The encoded protein is CASSLQGRVGETQYF.

This clone was recorded only once. The genes are TRBV18 and TRBJ1-2; D call uncertain. This CDR3 has 17 residues. V was pared by 2 bases and J by 8 bases, with 24 bases between. Germline loops: CDR1 KGHSH, CDR2 LQKENI. Written as DNA, the CDR3 is TGTGCCAGCTCACCAACACGGGAAAGAGCGTCCACGGGGGGCTACACCTTC. Translation: CASSPTRERASTGGYTF.

The CDR3 nucleotides read TGTGCCAGTAGTATAGTGGGGGCAGGGCCGGAGACCCAGTACTTC. Translating gives CASSIVGAGPETQYF. The rearrangement uses TRBV19 and TRBJ2-5, with D perhaps matching TRBD1 (6 bases). Deletions cut 1 base from V and 5 bases from J, with 14 bases between. The CDR3 is 15 amino acids. Per germline, CDR1 LNHDA and CDR2 SQIVND (reference sequence).

The V and J genes are TRBV7-3 and TRBJ1-1, with D unresolved. Trimming left V 3 bases short and J 0 bases short, with 5 bases between. Germline values: CDR1 SGHTA, CDR2 FQGTGA. The CDR3 length is 13 residues. The CDR3 DNA reads as TGTGCCAGCAGCTTGGAAGTGAACACTGAAGCTTTCTTT. This gives the protein CASSLEVNTEAFF.

The genes are TRBV15 and TRBJ2-1, with D perhaps matching TRBD1 or TRBD2 (5 bases each). The CDR3 loop spans 16 amino acids. Germline V gives CDR1 LNHNV, CDR2 YYDKDF (reference sequence). Between the trimmed V and J ends, which lost 6 bases and 3 bases, there was a span of 18 bases. Written as DNA, the CDR3 is TGTGCCACCAGTGCAGCTACGAGGGGTCTCTACAATGAGCAGTTCTTC. Protein product: CATSAATRGLYNEQFF.

The V and J genes are TRBV7-2 and TRBJ2-1, with 15 bases fitting TRBD2. The CDR3 covers 15 residues. V trimming: 8 bases; J trimming: 9 bases; junction bases outside the gene matches: 8. In germline, CDR1 is SGHTA, CDR2 FQGNSA. In DNA form, the CDR3 reads TGTGCCAGCTCACCCCCGGGACTAGCGGGAGGTGAGCAGTTCTTC. Its protein is CASSPPGLAGGEQFF.

J is TRBJ2-7 and V is TRBV28; 11 bases line up with TRBD1. V lost 5 bases, J lost 3 bases, and 6 bases stayed unmatched. This CDR3 contains 15 residues. Germline V gene data show CDR1 as MDHEN and CDR2 as SYDVKM. DNA of the CDR3: TGTGCCAGCAGTCCTACCGGGACAGGGGGCTACGAGCAGTACTTC. Protein: CASSPTGTGGYEQYF.

The genes are TRBV7-9 and TRBJ1-1; D not certain. This CDR3 contains 13 residues. V lost 5 bases and J 2 bases, leaving 9 bases between the germline ends. Germline V CDR1 and CDR2: SEHNR, FQNEAQ (reference sequence). The DNA for the CDR3 is TGTGCCAGCAGCCCAGCTTATAACACTGAAGCTTTCTTT. Protein: CASSPAYNTEAFF.

J is TRBJ2-5 and V is TRBV7-3; 7 nucleotides align to TRBD2. Trimming cost V 2 bases and J 4 bases; bases outside gene matches: 10. Germline V gene data show CDR1 as SGHTA and CDR2 as FQGTGA. This CDR3 has 16 amino acids. CDR3 coding DNA: TGTGCCAGCAGCTTACATTCGGGGCGGGAGACAGAGACCCAGTACTTC. Its protein is CASSLHSGRETETQYF.

The chain has TRBV6-1 and TRBJ1-5; 7 bases line up with TRBD1. The CDR3 has 14 amino acids. The J segment lost 7 bases and the V segment lost 7 bases, leaving 10 bases of the junction unmatched. CDR1 is MNHNS and CDR2 is SASEGT in the germline V gene. CDR3 DNA: TGTGCCAGCACACCCAGGGGGGGGCTCCAGCCCCAGCATTTT. It codes for CASTPRGGLQPQHF.

The rearrangement links TRBV5-1 to TRBJ2-2; tentative D call: TRBD2 (5 bases). V gave up 4 bases and J gave up 1 base, with 8 bases separating them. The germline V gene has CDR1 SGHRS and CDR2 YFSETQ. This CDR3 spans 14 amino acids. CDR3 bases: TGCGCCAGCAGCCGGACTGAGAACACCGGGGAGCTGTTTTTT. It codes for CASSRTENTGELFF.

There are a few counts of this clone. The chain's CDR3 is CATKGQGDNQPQHF. The CDR3 nucleotides are TGTGCCACAAAGGGGCAGGGCGACAATCAGCCCCAGCATTTT. V usage is TRBV6-6 and J usage is TRBJ1-5, with D perhaps matching TRBD1 (5 bases). The CDR3 length is 14 residues. V was clipped by 10 bases and J by 3 bases, with 16 bases between them. Germline V lookup: CDR1 MNHNY, CDR2 SVGAGI (reference sequence).

V usage is TRBV12-5 and J usage is TRBJ1-1; no clear D gene. V lost 2 bases and J lost 3, with 16 bases in between. The CDR3 is made up of 16 amino acids. CDR1 is LGHNT, CDR2 FRNRAP, per germline. Written as DNA, the CDR3 is TGTGCTAGTGGTTTGTTACGGAGGCATATGGACACTGAAGCTTTCTTT. Its protein is CASGLLRRHMDTEAFF.

The V gene is TRBV7-9, the J gene TRBJ2-6; D gene uncertain. CDR1 SEHNR and CDR2 FQNEAQ come from the germline V gene (reference sequence). This CDR3 region has 14 residues. The germline V and J ends were trimmed by 3 bases and 2 bases, with 5 bases remaining between them. The CDR3 spells CASSFLAGANVLTF. In DNA, the CDR3 is TGTGCCAGCAGCTTCTTAGCTGGGGCCAACGTCCTGACTTTC.

The rearrangement links TRBV6-1 to TRBJ2-1; the D gene could be TRBD1 or TRBD2 (5 bases each). Germline V gene lookup returns CDR1 MNHNS and CDR2 SASEGT. The germline V and J ends were trimmed by 1 base and 0 bases, with 16 bases remaining between them. The CDR3 totals 18 residues. CDR3 bases: TGTGCCAGCAGTGAAGAATGGGGCACAGCGGACTCCTACAATGAGCAGTTCTTC. Protein: CASSEEWGTADSYNEQFF.

The chain joins TRBV18 to TRBJ2-7; D is perhaps TRBD2 (6 bases). The CDR3 has 15 residues. CDR1 is KGHSH and CDR2 is LQKENI in the germline V gene. V was pared by 5 bases and J by 0 bases, with 14 bases between. CDR3: CASSNNAGTSYEQYF. DNA of the CDR3: TGTGCCAGCTCAAATAACGCGGGGACCTCCTACGAGCAGTACTTC. The full variable domain, its missing parts supplied by reference TRBV18 and TRBJ2-7, is NAGVMQNPRHLVRRRGQEARLRCSPMKGHSHVYWYRQLPEEGLKFMVYLQKENIIDESGMPKERFSAEFPKEGPSILRIQQVVRGDSAAYFCASSNNAGTSYEQYFGPGTRLTVT.

The CDR3 sequence: CASSPSGVPSYEQYF. DNA of the CDR3: TGTGCCAGCAGCCCCTCCGGGGTCCCCTCCTACGAGCAGTACTTC. This sequence joins TRBV7-9 and TRBJ2-7, with D possibly TRBD2 on 5 matching bases. The CDR3 extends over 15 amino acids. CDR1 is SEHNR, CDR2 FQNEAQ, per germline (reference sequence). Trimming took off 5 bases at V and 0 bases at J, with 14 bases between the two ends.

This clone was recorded a few times. J is TRBJ1-2 and V is TRBV7-9; tentatively, D is TRBD1 (6 bases). Between the trimmed V and J ends, which lost 5 bases and 6 bases, there was a span of 13 bases. Germline CDR1 and CDR2: SEHNR and FQNEAQ (reference sequence). This CDR3 region has 13 residues. CDR3 sequence reads: CASSTWTADGYTF. CDR3 DNA: TGTGCCAGCAGCACGTGGACAGCGGATGGCTACACCTTC. Based on the CDR3 plus reference TRBV7-9 and TRBJ1-2, the full variable domain is DTGVSQNPRHKITKRGQNVTFRCDPISEHNRLYWYRQTLGQGPEFLTYFQNEAQLEKSRLLSDRFSAERPKGSFSTLEIQRTEQGDSAMYLCASSTWTADGYTFGSGTRLTVV.

A single count supports this clone. The chain links TRBV5-1 to TRBJ2-2; weak D call: TRBD2 (5 bases). V was clipped by 1 base and J by 0 bases, with 22 bases between them. Germline lookup yields CDR1 SGHRS and CDR2 YFSETQ. The CDR3 is made up of 20 amino acids. The CDR3 loop is CASSLRGGTGGIANTGELFF. CDR3 nucleotides: TGCGCCAGCAGCTTGCGAGGCGGAACCGGAGGAATCGCGAACACCGGGGAGCTGTTTTTT.

This chain links TRBV4-3 with TRBJ2-4; the D is unclear. Per germline, CDR1 LGHNA and CDR2 YSLEER. V was cut by 0 bases and J by 9 bases, with 9 bases left in between. The CDR3 covers 13 residues. The CDR3: CASSQDTYSIQYF. For the CDR3, the DNA is TGCGCCAGCAGCCAAGACACATACAGCATTCAGTACTTC.

J is TRBJ1-1 and V is TRBV29-1; tentative D call: TRBD1 (5 bases). The CDR3 runs 14 residues. Trimming left V 7 bases short and J 4 bases short, with 19 bases between. Germline V CDR1 and CDR2: SQVTM, ANQGSEA. The CDR3, as DNA: TGCAGCGCCTTTGAAACTCCGGGGGTCACTGAAGCTTTCTTT. This codes for CSAFETPGVTEAFF.

The chain links TRBV11-1 to TRBJ2-2; no clear D gene. V was trimmed by 4 bases and J by 2 bases, leaving 5 bases between them. This CDR3 contains 13 residues. Per the germline V gene, CDR1 is SGHAT and CDR2 is FQDESV (reference sequence). The CDR3 coding sequence is TGTGCCAGCAGCTGGGCCAACACCGGGGAGCTGTTTTTT. Encoded protein: CASSWANTGELFF.

This rearrangement joins TRBV5-8 to TRBJ2-7; D remains unclear. Trimming pared 7 bases from V and 0 bases from J, leaving 14 bases between. The CDR3 covers 14 residues. The germline V gene encodes CDR1 SGHTS and CDR2 YDEGEE. The CDR3 region has the DNA TGTGCCAGCGCCGAGGATTTCTTCTCCTACGAGCAGTACTTC. Encoded protein: CASAEDFFSYEQYF.

The chain recombines TRBV11-3 with TRBJ2-5, with D possibly being TRBD1 (6 bases). Germline V gene sequence: CDR1 SGHNT, CDR2 YENEEA. V shed 5 bases and J shed 9 bases, with 16 bases lying between them. The CDR3 runs to 13 residues. The DNA of the CDR3 is TGTGCCAGCAGCCCGGGACAAGGGGCATCCCAGTACTTC. Amino acid sequence: CASSPGQGASQYF.

In DNA, the CDR3 is TGTGCCAGCCGGGACCGAAACAATGAGCAGTTCTTC. It translates to CASRDRNNEQFF. The chain is built from TRBV6-5 and TRBJ2-1, with D tentatively TRBD1 or TRBD2 (5 bases each). This CDR3 has 12 amino acids. Germline loops: CDR1 MNHEY, CDR2 SVGAGI. The germline V and J ends were trimmed by 8 bases and 5 bases, with 10 bases remaining between them.

V and J are TRBV25-1 and TRBJ2-5, with a possible D match to TRBD1 (6 bases). This CDR3 region has 13 residues. Germline V gene data show CDR1 as MGHDK and CDR2 as SYGVNS. V was trimmed by 6 bases and J by 0 bases, leaving 8 bases between them. This chain's CDR3 is CASRGQNQETQYF. The CDR3 DNA reads as TGTGCCAGCAGAGGACAGAACCAAGAGACCCAGTACTTC. Full variable domain (remainder filled in from reference TRBV25-1 and TRBJ2-5): EADIYQTPRYLVIGTGKKITLECSQTMGHDKMYWYQQDPGMELHLIHYSYGVNSTEKGDLSSESTVSRIRTEHFPLTLESARPSHTSQYLCASRGQNQETQYFGPGTRLLVL.

This clone has a single count. The chain carries TRBV9 and TRBJ1-2; 9 bases are a match to TRBD1. The germline gives CDR1 SGDLS, CDR2 YYNGEE. The CDR3 totals 15 residues. Trimming at V came to 3 bases and at J to 4 bases, leaving 7 bases not matched to a gene. For the CDR3, the DNA is TGTGCCAGCAGCGACCCGGACAGGGGCAGCTATGGCTACACCTTC. Translating gives CASSDPDRGSYGYTF.

The chain uses TRBV7-3 and TRBJ2-1; D unresolved. CDR3 size: 17 residues. Germline CDR1 SGHTA, CDR2 FQGTGA. The V and J ends lost 2 bases and 0 bases respectively, with 14 bases between them. CDR3 DNA: TGTGCCAGCAGCTTAGGGTCCGGCAGAAGCTCCTACAATGAGCAGTTCTTC. This gives the protein CASSLGSGRSSYNEQFF. Full variable domain (rest looked up from reference TRBV7-3 and TRBJ2-1): GAGVSQTPSNKVTEKGKYVELRCDPISGHTALYWYRQSLGQGPEFLIYFQGTGAADDSGLPNDRFFAVRPEGSVSTLKIQRTERGDSAVYLCASSLGSGRSSYNEQFFGPGTRLTVL.

This chain links TRBV5-4 with TRBJ2-7, with 8 bases lining up with TRBD1. The CDR3 is made up of 14 amino acids. Germline lookup yields CDR1 SGHNT and CDR2 YYREEE (reference sequence). After removal of 4 bases from V and 3 bases from J, the junction contained 6 bases not matched to a gene. CDR3 residues: CASSKDRESYEQYF. DNA for the CDR3: TGTGCCAGCAGCAAGGACAGGGAGAGCTACGAGCAGTACTTC. Based on the CDR3 plus reference TRBV5-4 and TRBJ2-7, the full variable domain is ETGVTQSPTHLIKTRGQQVTLRCSSQSGHNTVSWYQQALGQGPQFIFQYYREEENGRGNFPPRFSGLQFPNYSSELNVNALELDDSALYLCASSKDRESYEQYFGPGTRLTVT.

In its sample, this clone was seen a few times. The chain employs TRBV10-3 and TRBJ2-2; TRBD2 matches at 12 bases. Germline lookup yields CDR1 ENHRY and CDR2 SYGVKD. Trimming cost V 3 bases and J 6 bases; bases outside gene matches: 5. CDR3 length equals 16 residues. The CDR3 nucleotides read TGTGCCATCAGTGACCGGACTAGCGGGATATCCGGGGAGCTGTTTTTT. Protein sequence: CAISDRTSGISGELFF.

The chain joins TRBV6-1 to TRBJ1-1, with unresolved D. CDR1 MNHNS and CDR2 SASEGT come from the germline V gene. This CDR3 is built from 13 residues. V lost 6 bases and J 2 bases, leaving 10 bases between the germline ends. CDR3 residues: CASSREGNTEAFF. The CDR3 DNA sequence: TGTGCCAGCAGCCGGGAGGGAAACACTGAAGCTTTCTTT.